The sequence of this TCR beta chain was determined in a study of cytomegalovirus exposure and HLA in healthy donors. The CDR3 length is 14 residues. The germline gives CDR1 SGHRS, CDR2 YFSETQ. V was pared by 0 bases and J by 2 bases, with 7 bases between. Study conclusions and caveats: Only CMV serostatus was available as immune exposure information.

This clone turned up a few times. The target antigen is unknown. All the people who gave samples were healthy bone marrow donors. With 60 Vbeta and 13 Jbeta primers, the PCR was carried out. Produced via immunoSEQ multiplex PCR; TCRdb's table is partial and in-frame only. The sample shows around 120,000 clones, 15% of them seen only once. The genes are TRBV5-1 and TRBJ2-3, with D possibly matching TRBD1 (5 bases). The TCR comes from a young woman in good health and CMV-seronegative. The sequencing input was PBMCs. CDR3 sequence reads: CASSLGRDTDTQYF. The CDR3 DNA is TGCGCCAGCAGCTTGGGCAGGGACACAGATACGCAGTATTTT.